This T cell receptor beta chain was recorded in a study of control samples from healthy donors and cancer patients. V lost 4 bases to trimming and J lost 4 bases, with 9 bases between them. From germline, CDR1 is SGHDT and CDR2 YYEEEE. The CDR3 totals 13 residues. Profiling relied on immunoSEQ multiplex PCR, and the TCRdb table lists in-frame clones only, not all of them. Of about 150,000 clones in the sample, approximately 86% were seen once. This clone was detected only once. This sequence joins TRBV5-6 and TRBJ1-3, with D perhaps TRBD1 (6 bases). The receptor comes from a man aged 18 to 30 in good health. Source material: blood. As DNA, the CDR3 is TGTGCCAGCAGCCTTGACAGGGGAAACACCATATATTTT. Amino acid sequence: CASSLDRGNTIYF. The whole variable domain, filled in from reference TRBV5-6 and TRBJ1-3, reads DAGVTQSPTHLIKTRGQQVTLRCSPKSGHDTVSWYQQALGQGPQFIFQYYEEEERQRGNFPDRFSGHQFPNYSSELNVNALLLGDSALYLCASSLDRGNTIYFGEGSWLTVV.